These T cell receptor beta chains were read from a single sample in a study of blood T cell repertoires in COVID-19. Sequencing used immunoSEQ multiplex PCR; TCRdb keeps in-frame clones, though not all of them. The sample has 100,000 to 150,000 clones, around 86% seen once. Sequenced: peripheral blood. These receptors all stem from a man older than 75 with active or convalescent COVID-19. Each CDR3 is given with its conserved first and last residue. D genes are given only for firm matches. Size is omitted from some rows. Given values are once, few, many or a class for expanded clones.

d_call,v_call,j_call,clone_size,cdr3_aa,cdr3_nt
TRBD1,TRBV7-8,TRBJ1-3,NA,CASSPNRGGNTIYF,TGTGCCAGCAGCCCCAACAGGGGTGGAAACACCATATATTTT
TRBD2,TRBV2,TRBJ2-7,NA,CASSVPGLAGLTPSYEQYF,TGTGCCAGCAGCGTACCAGGACTAGCGGGACTAACACCCTCCTACGAGCAGTACTTC
NA,TRBV19,TRBJ1-1,NA,CASSHLLQGNTEAFF,TGTGCCAGTAGTCACCTCCTACAGGGGAACACTGAAGCTTTCTTT
TRBD2,TRBV7-2,TRBJ2-1,NA,CASSLQAGIYNEQFF,TGTGCCAGCAGCTTACAAGCGGGGATCTACAATGAGCAGTTCTTC
TRBD2,TRBV11-1,TRBJ2-1,NA,CASSSGLARPQSEQFF,TGTGCCAGCAGCTCCGGACTAGCCCGTCCCCAGAGTGAGCAGTTCTTC
TRBD1,TRBV10-3,TRBJ1-2,NA,CAISAPTQGRYGYTF,TGTGCCATCAGTGCCCCCACACAGGGGCGCTATGGCTACACCTTC
NA,TRBV20-1,TRBJ2-1,NA,CSAPETSRQFF,TGCAGTGCTCCTGAGACTAGTAGGCAGTTCTTC
NA,TRBV2,TRBJ1-5,NA,CASSEEGVSNQPQHF,TGTGCCAGCAGTGAGGAAGGGGTCAGCAATCAGCCCCAGCATTTT
TRBD2,TRBV6-5,TRBJ2-1,NA,CASSYAGGPYNEQFF,TGTGCCAGCAGTTACGCGGGAGGGCCTTACAATGAGCAGTTCTTC
TRBD1,TRBV30,TRBJ1-1,NA,CAWSVGTGINTEAFF,TGTGCCTGGAGTGTAGGGACAGGTATCAACACTGAAGCTTTCTTT
NA,TRBV28,TRBJ1-6,few,CAHSVGAADSPLHF,TGTGCCCACAGTGTAGGGGCCGCGGATTCACCCCTCCACTTT
TRBD2,TRBV7-9,TRBJ2-5,once,CASSRTSIQETQYF,TGTGCCAGCAGCCGGACTAGCATCCAAGAGACCCAGTACTTC
TRBD2,TRBV2,TRBJ2-7,once,CASSELAGVGEQYF,TGTGCCAGCAGTGAACTAGCGGGGGTGGGTGAGCAGTACTTC
NA,TRBV6-5,TRBJ1-5,NA,CASNSRTGQPQHF,TGTGCCAGCAACTCAAGAACAGGTCAGCCCCAGCATTTT
NA,TRBV5-1,TRBJ2-1,NA,CASSLQRYLSYNEQFF,TGCGCCAGCAGCTTGCAGCGGTACCTCTCCTACAATGAGCAGTTCTTC
NA,TRBV7-2,TRBJ2-3,NA,CASSLGTSGADTQYF,TGTGCCAGCAGCTTAGGGACTTCGGGGGCAGATACGCAGTATTTT
NA,TRBV5-1,TRBJ2-2,NA,CASSLVLGDGELFF,TGCGCCAGCAGCTTGGTCCTGGGCGACGGGGAGCTGTTTTTT
TRBD2,TRBV6-5,TRBJ2-3,NA,CASRTSVRDTQYF,TGTGCCAGCAGAACTAGCGTGAGAGATACGCAGTATTTT
NA,TRBV2,TRBJ1-6,NA,CASSDRTVYNSPLHF,TGTGCCAGCAGCGACCGGACAGTCTATAATTCACCCCTCCACTTT
TRBD2,TRBV28,TRBJ2-7,NA,CASSGPGLESSYEQYF,TGTGCCAGCAGTGGACCGGGACTAGAGAGCTCCTACGAGCAGTACTTC
NA,TRBV5-1,TRBJ2-2,NA,CASYKDSEKGELFF,TGCGCCAGCTATAAGGACAGCGAGAAAGGGGAGCTGTTTTTT
TRBD2,TRBV7-2,TRBJ2-1,NA,CASSPTSGRDGEQFF,TGTGCCAGCAGCCCAACTAGCGGGAGGGACGGTGAGCAGTTCTTC
TRBD1,TRBV11-2,TRBJ1-6,NA,CASSPSPGQVNSPLHF,TGTGCCAGCAGCCCATCCCCGGGACAGGTAAATTCACCCCTCCACTTT
NA,TRBV10-3,TRBJ1-1,NA,CAISVEGITEAFF,TGTGCCATCAGTGTCGAGGGAATTACTGAAGCTTTCTTT
NA,TRBV24-1,TRBJ2-5,once,CATSDSGGQETQYF,TGTGCCACCAGTGATTCCGGGGGCCAAGAGACCCAGTACTTC
NA,TRBV18,TRBJ1-3,NA,CASSPVTARTGNTIYF,TGTGCCAGCTCACCAGTCACGGCAAGGACAGGAAACACCATATATTTT
TRBD2,TRBV13,TRBJ2-1,NA,CASSLTSPPRDEQFF,TGTGCCAGCAGCTTGACTAGCCCCCCCCGGGATGAGCAGTTCTTC
NA,TRBV12-3/TRBV12-4,TRBJ2-3,NA,CASSGLNLDTQYF,TGTGCCAGCAGCGGACTAAACCTGGATACGCAGTATTTT
TRBD2,TRBV3-1/TRBV3-2,TRBJ2-1,NA,CASSLYPVGTSTSSYNEQFF,TGTGCCAGCAGCCTCTACCCGGTCGGGACTAGCACGAGCTCCTACAATGAGCAGTTCTTC
NA,TRBV27,TRBJ1-5,NA,CASSFQSNQPQHF,TGTGCCAGCAGTTTCCAATCAAATCAGCCCCAGCATTTT
NA,TRBV10-3,TRBJ2-2,NA,CAIKQAPPNTGELFF,TGTGCCATCAAACAGGCGCCTCCGAACACCGGGGAGCTGTTTTTT
TRBD2,TRBV19,TRBJ2-3,NA,CASSIGLAGPPSGTQYF,TGTGCCAGTAGTATAGGGCTAGCGGGGCCCCCGTCGGGTACGCAGTATTTT
TRBD1,TRBV24-1,TRBJ2-1,NA,CATSAPGQSGERNNEQFF,TGTGCCACCAGTGCCCCGGGACAGAGCGGAGAAAGGAACAATGAGCAGTTCTTC
NA,TRBV9,TRBJ1-5,NA,CASSVAGGQPQHF,TGTGCCAGCAGCGTAGCGGGAGGCCAGCCCCAGCATTTT
TRBD2,TRBV19,TRBJ2-3,NA,CASNLAAGTDTQYF,TGTGCCAGCAACCTAGCGGCGGGCACAGATACGCAGTATTTT
TRBD2,TRBV30,TRBJ2-2,few,CAWRGPGLAGRNTGELFF,TGTGCCTGGAGGGGACCGGGACTAGCGGGAAGGAACACCGGGGAGCTGTTTTTT
NA,TRBV19,TRBJ2-6,NA,CASSIRSGVGANVLTF,TGTGCCAGTAGTATACGGTCTGGAGTCGGGGCCAACGTCCTGACTTTC
NA,TRBV5-1,TRBJ2-3,NA,CASSLGWRGESTDTQYF,TGCGCCAGCAGCTTGGGCTGGCGGGGTGAATCCACAGATACGCAGTATTTT
TRBD1,TRBV18,TRBJ1-5,NA,CASSTGRNQPQHF,TGTGCCAGCTCGACAGGGAGGAATCAGCCCCAGCATTTT
NA,TRBV7-8,TRBJ1-2,NA,CASSVDRNYGYTF,TGTGCCAGCAGCGTGGACAGAAACTATGGCTACACCTTC
NA,TRBV5-6,TRBJ1-2,NA,CASSGVDKNYGYTF,TGTGCCAGCAGCGGAGTGGACAAAAACTATGGCTACACCTTC
TRBD1,TRBV7-2,TRBJ1-3,NA,CASSRTGESGNTIYF,TGTGCCAGCAGCCGTACAGGGGAATCTGGAAACACCATATATTTT
NA,TRBV18,TRBJ1-3,NA,CASSPSSGNTIYF,TGTGCCAGCTCACCGAGTAGTGGAAACACCATATATTTT
TRBD2,TRBV6-5,TRBJ2-3,NA,CASSLGLAYTDTQYF,TGTGCCAGCAGCCTCGGACTAGCTTACACAGATACGCAGTATTTT